The 21 T cell receptor beta chains in this list originate from one sample, sequenced in a study of shared clonotypes between healthy human individuals. TCRdb's table, derived via immunoSEQ multiplex PCR, lists solely in-frame clones and lacks some. The repertoire consists of about 2.2 million clones, with 90% to 95% occurring once and the leading ten covering around 1.7%. The naive CD8 subset, CD45RO-negative cells positively selected for CCR7, excluded terminally differentiated effector memory CD45RA+ cells. Sequenced input: naive CD8+ T cells from PBMCs. The receptors originated from a man aged 18 to 30 in good health. Some clones in this sample may be carry-over from other donors' samples.

The chain carries TRBV28 and TRBJ1-2; 9 nucleotides match TRBD1. Per germline, CDR1 MDHEN and CDR2 SYDVKM. The CDR3 covers 16 residues. V lost 4 bases, J lost 5 bases, and 11 bases stayed unmatched. CDR3 in amino acids: CASSSRRDRVLYGYTF. In DNA, the CDR3 is TGTGCCAGCAGTTCCCGAAGGGACAGGGTCCTATATGGCTACACCTTC.

The rearrangement links TRBV5-8 to TRBJ1-4; possibly TRBD1 for D (5 bases). Germline V gives CDR1 SGHTS, CDR2 YDEGEE. V lost 0 bases, J lost 0 bases, and 15 bases lay in between. This CDR3 is 18 amino acids long. The CDR3, as DNA: TGTGCCAGCAGCTTGGAGGCCCGACAGAGAGCAACTAATGAAAAACTGTTTTTT. Encoded protein: CASSLEARQRATNEKLFF. The full variable domain, rest sourced from reference TRBV5-8 and TRBJ1-4, is EAGVTQSPTHLIKTRGQQATLRCSPISGHTSVYWYQQALGLGLQFLLWYDEGEERNRGNFPPRFSGRQFPNYSSELNVNALELEDSALYLCASSLEARQRATNEKLFFGSGTQLSVL.

This chain joins TRBV6-5 and TRBJ2-3; no clear D. This CDR3 region has 15 residues. Germline CDR1 MNHEY, CDR2 SVGAGI. Trimming removed 3 bases at V and 0 bases at J, with 10 bases between. The CDR3 nucleotides are TGTGCCAGCAGTTATAGCCCTTTTAGCACAGATACGCAGTATTTT. This translates into CASSYSPFSTDTQYF.

The J gene is TRBJ1-4, the V gene TRBV5-4; maybe TRBD1 (5 bases). Germline CDR1 and CDR2: SGHNT and YYREEE (reference sequence). V was pared by 1 base and J by 3 bases, with 13 bases between. There are 16 residues in the CDR3. This CDR3 reads CASSLRGAAANEKLFF. The CDR3, as DNA: TGTGCCAGCAGCTTGAGGGGCGCCGCGGCTAATGAAAAACTGTTTTTT.

The chain combines TRBV11-2 with TRBJ2-7, with D possibly matching TRBD1 (6 bases). CDR1 and CDR2 from the germline V gene are SGHAT and FQNNGV. CDR3 length: 17 residues. Between the trimmed V and J ends, which lost 3 bases and 4 bases, there was a span of 22 bases. The CDR3, as DNA: TGTGCCAGCAGCTTGTACACTCGGACAGAAGGGGCTTACGAGCAGTACTTC. The encoded protein is CASSLYTRTEGAYEQYF.

About this clone itself: The same CDR3 arises from other DNA sequences in this sample as well. The chain joins TRBV29-1 to TRBJ2-1; D gene uncertain. This CDR3 is built from 13 residues. Germline V CDR1 and CDR2: SQVTM, ANQGSEA. V dropped 1 base and J dropped 0 bases, with 4 bases sitting between them. The CDR3 region is CSVEGFSYNEQFF. The CDR3 bases are TGCAGCGTTGAAGGCTTCTCCTACAATGAGCAGTTCTTC.

J is TRBJ1-4 and V is TRBV7-9; 7 bases align to TRBD1. Germline trimming cut 4 bases from V and 5 bases from J; bases unmatched to any gene: 10. The CDR3 spans 16 residues. Germline lookup yields CDR1 SEHNR and CDR2 FQNEAQ (reference sequence). CDR3 residues: CASSSLRQGQNEKLFF. The CDR3 coding sequence is TGTGCCAGCAGCTCCCTCCGACAGGGACAGAATGAAAAACTGTTTTTT.

V usage is TRBV4-3 and J usage is TRBJ2-3; the D gene is possibly TRBD1 (6 bases). V lost 0 bases, J lost 0 bases, and 16 bases lay in between. CDR3 length: 18 residues. Per germline, CDR1 LGHNA and CDR2 YSLEER. CDR3: CASSQDLGARSSTDTQYF. The CDR3 nucleotides are TGCGCCAGCAGCCAAGATTTGGGGGCGAGATCTAGCACAGATACGCAGTATTTT.

The gene calls are TRBV9 and TRBJ2-1; 10 positions agree with TRBD2. Germline lookup yields CDR1 SGDLS and CDR2 YYNGEE. V trimming: 5 bases; J trimming: 8 bases; junction bases outside the gene matches: 10. There are 15 residues in the CDR3. The CDR3 loop reads CASSLSGRGLDEQFF. CDR3 sequence (DNA): TGTGCCAGCAGTCTCAGCGGGAGGGGTTTGGATGAGCAGTTCTTC.

The chain couples TRBV28 to TRBJ2-7; unclear D gene. The CDR3 is 17 residues long. The germline gives CDR1 MDHEN, CDR2 SYDVKM. V was cut by 6 bases and J by 0 bases, with 21 bases left in between. The CDR3: CASRTDMGSPFSYEQYF. The DNA of the CDR3 is TGTGCCAGCAGAACTGACATGGGATCGCCGTTCTCCTACGAGCAGTACTTC.

The CDR3 DNA follows: TGCGCCAGCAGCTTGTGGACAGGGGACTACGAGCAGTACTTC. It is translated as CASSLWTGDYEQYF. This rearrangement joins TRBV5-1 to TRBJ2-7; 9 bases align to TRBD1. Per germline, CDR1 SGHRS and CDR2 YFSETQ. This CDR3 region has 14 residues. The ends lost 1 base at V and 3 bases at J; junction bases unmatched: 2.

The chain has TRBV4-2 and TRBJ2-1, with 8 positions matching TRBD2. Germline V gives CDR1 LGHNA, CDR2 YNFKEQ. CDR3 size: 16 residues. Losses at the gene ends were 2 bases for V and 0 bases for J; bases not matched to a gene: 3. The CDR3 spells CASSQNAGGSYNEQFF. CDR3 DNA: TGTGCCAGCAGCCAAAACGCGGGGGGCTCCTACAATGAGCAGTTCTTC.

The V and J genes are TRBV19 and TRBJ2-7; D could derive from TRBD1 or TRBD2 (6 bases each). The V gene lost 3 bases and the J gene lost 0 bases, with 12 bases spanning the gap. The CDR3 sequence is 15 residues long. Germline loops: CDR1 LNHDA, CDR2 SQIVND (reference sequence). The CDR3 DNA follows: TGTGCCAGTAGTATTCTGGGGGGCACCTCCTACGAGCAGTACTTC. Its translation: CASSILGGTSYEQYF.

CDR3 nucleotides: TGCAGCGTTGATTCCCTGACAGAGAACACTGAAGCTTTCTTT. Translated, it gives CSVDSLTENTEAFF. The chain joins TRBV29-1 to TRBJ1-1; D possibly corresponds to TRBD1 (5 bases). Deletions cut 3 bases from V and 1 base from J, with 12 bases between. Germline V gene data show CDR1 as SQVTM and CDR2 as ANQGSEA. This CDR3 is built from 14 residues.

The gene calls are TRBV5-1 and TRBJ2-2; 11 nucleotides agree with TRBD2. V shed 0 bases and J 6 bases; nucleotides not matched to a gene: 13. Germline V CDR1 and CDR2: SGHRS, YFSETQ. The CDR3 consists of 19 residues. CDR3 coding DNA: TGCGCCAGCAGCTTGGCATTAGTTGAGACTAGCGGGATCTCCGGGGAGCTGTTTTTT. Translated: CASSLALVETSGISGELFF.

This chain links TRBV27 with TRBJ2-6; D is undetermined. Germline values: CDR1 MNHEY, CDR2 SMNVEV (reference sequence). Trimming stripped 5 bases from V and 1 base from J, with 12 bases between. The CDR3 totals 16 residues. In DNA, the CDR3 is TGTGCCAGCAGTCCCGAGGTTTATTCTGGGGCCAACGTCCTGACTTTC. It yields the protein CASSPEVYSGANVLTF.

This chain joins TRBV29-1 and TRBJ2-5, with D possibly being TRBD1 (6 bases). CDR1 and CDR2 from the germline V gene are SQVTM and ANQGSEA. CDR3 length: 14 amino acids. V dropped 3 bases and J dropped 5 bases, with 16 bases sitting between them. CDR3 region: CSVDQGPKSETQYF. The CDR3 DNA sequence: TGCAGCGTTGATCAGGGGCCGAAATCGGAGACCCAGTACTTC.

This rearrangement joins TRBV6-6 to TRBJ2-1; D call uncertain. V was clipped by 7 bases and J by 8 bases, with 18 bases between them. CDR1 and CDR2 from the germline V gene are MNHNY and SVGAGI (reference sequence). The CDR3 loop spans 14 amino acids. CDR3 DNA sequence: TGTGCCAGCAACTCCCGGACGGCTAGAGATGAGCAGTTCTTC. The encoded protein is CASNSRTARDEQFF.

The gene calls are TRBV2 and TRBJ2-1; 8 nucleotides agree with TRBD1. Germline V gene sequence: CDR1 SNHLY, CDR2 FYNNEI. The CDR3 extends over 14 amino acids. After removal of 7 bases from V and 4 bases from J, the junction contained 6 bases not matched to a gene. DNA of the CDR3: TGTGCCAGCATTGGACAGGGAATATACAATGAGCAGTTCTTC. Its protein product is CASIGQGIYNEQFF.

In its sample, this clone was seen a few times. The V gene is TRBV5-4, the J gene TRBJ2-2, with unresolved D. CDR3 length: 12 amino acids. Trimming removed 6 bases from V and 4 bases from J, with 7 bases in between. Per germline, CDR1 SGHNT and CDR2 YYREEE (reference sequence). The CDR3 region has the DNA TGTGCCAGCAACCCGAGCACCGGGGAGCTGTTTTTT. This codes for CASNPSTGELFF. Using reference TRBV5-4 and TRBJ2-2 for the parts outside the CDR3, the full variable domain is ETGVTQSPTHLIKTRGQQVTLRCSSQSGHNTVSWYQQALGQGPQFIFQYYREEENGRGNFPPRFSGLQFPNYSSELNVNALELDDSALYLCASNPSTGELFFGEGSRLTVL.

The rearrangement uses TRBV6-1 and TRBJ2-7, with D perhaps matching TRBD2 (5 bases). V lost 4 bases to trimming and J lost 1 base, with 14 bases between them. Germline V gene lookup returns CDR1 MNHNS and CDR2 SASEGT. CDR3 length: 15 residues. The CDR3 spells CASSAGALASYEQYF. DNA of the CDR3: TGTGCCAGCAGTGCAGGAGCTCTAGCTTCCTACGAGCAGTACTTC.